This entry features one TCR beta chain sequence. Germline CDR1 SGHRS, CDR2 YFSETQ. The CDR3 contains 15 residues. V gave up 0 bases and J gave up 4 bases, with 13 bases separating them. These data come from a study of blood T cells in healthy people across ages. Study-level information: Template-switching capture recovered about one barcoded beta molecule per two T cells.

Next came a second PCR, run for roughly 6 to 11 cycles, which used a sample-barcoded 5' primer along with a J-beta primer mix. TCRdb re-derived calls from the 5' RACE reads in MiXCR, one entry per CDR3 protein. This repertoire shows about 1.5 million distinct CDR3 sequences, approximately 40% found once; its top ten account for under 8%. The sample consisted of blood. This sequence originates from a young woman in good health. The chain couples TRBV5-1 to TRBJ1-2, with D unclear. The DNA of the CDR3 is TGCGCCAGCAGCTTGGAAAATGACATAATCTATGGCTACACCTTC. Translating it yields CASSLENDIIYGYTF.